The source of this T cell receptor beta chain is a study of neoadjuvant anti-PD-1 for oral cavity cancer. About the research overall: Patients mostly received three to four biweekly nivolumab doses at 3 mg/kg before surgery. Patients without progression got a fourth dose around day 43.

The CDR3 has 16 amino acids. J was trimmed by 9 bases and V by 0 bases; bases with no gene match: 12. From germline, CDR1 is SGHNT and CDR2 YYREEE (reference sequence). Two replicates per tumor sample, mostly from approximately 5 ug of genomic DNA. Sequencing was performed with immunoSEQ multiplex PCR; in TCRdb, only in-frame clones are kept and a portion is missing. The data contain 25,000 or so clones, 27% of them singletons. The sample's time point: after neoadjuvant nivolumab, at surgical resection. This receptor was taken from a person aged 35 to 85 with oral cavity squamous cell carcinoma. The rearrangement uses TRBV5-4 and TRBJ2-1; 7 bases align to TRBD2. The sequencing here drew on tumor tissue, taken after nivolumab (anti-PD-1) treatment. CDR3 residues: CASSLARGGSSGEQFF. In nucleotides, the CDR3 is TGTGCCAGCAGCTTGGCTCGTGGCGGGAGTTCAGGTGAGCAGTTCTTC.